The 4 T cell receptor beta chains given below trace back to one sample, sequenced in a study of monozygotic twins with inflammatory bowel disease. TCRdb reprocessed the 5' RACE reads and stores each CDR3 protein as one record, lacking DNA. The sample includes approximately 400,000 distinct CDR3 sequences. The sequencing input was blood. The receptors shown here come from a human donor with ulcerative colitis or Crohn's disease, or a healthy co-twin of an affected twin (not recorded which).

This chain connects TRBV6-1 to TRBJ2-5; checking the TCRdb D call of TRBD2 is not possible without DNA. Per the germline V gene, CDR1 is MNHNS and CDR2 is SASEGT. There are 15 residues in the CDR3. CDR3 loop: CASSEQGGLRETQYF.

This chain links TRBV5-1 with TRBJ2-6; the D gene TCRdb calls, TRBD2, cannot be checked with no DNA. This CDR3 spans 17 amino acids. Germline V CDR1 and CDR2: SGHRS, YFSETQ. Here the CDR3 reads CASSLEGFGYGANVLTF.

V is TRBV12-3 or TRBV12-4 and J is TRBJ2-1; TCRdb calls TRBD2, which cannot be checked without DNA. The CDR3 consists of 18 residues. CDR3 residues: CASSLLFAGSSSYNEQFF.

This chain connects TRBV30 to TRBJ1-2. This CDR3 has 13 residues. The V gene's germline CDR1 is GTSNPN and CDR2 SVGIG (reference sequence). The CDR3 spells CAWSPQEFYGYTF.